The sequence of this T cell receptor (beta chain) was determined in a study of blood T cell repertoires in COVID-19. Measured with immunoSEQ multiplex PCR; TCRdb has only the in-frame clones, and not every one. The data hold 300,000 to 400,000 clones, with roughly 85% observed a single time. This clone was recorded only once. With 0 bases clipped from V and 7 bases from J, the junction kept 2 bases outside the gene matches. The CDR3 length is 14 residues. Germline loops: CDR1 SGHAT, CDR2 FQNNGV. Participants' own reports of clinical history determined their cohort assignment. The gene calls are TRBV11-2 and TRBJ2-2; 7 positions agree with TRBD1. Source material: PBMCs or T cells enriched from blood (not recorded which). The origin of this receptor is a woman between 35 and 50 years old with acute COVID-19. In DNA, the CDR3 is TGTGCCAGCAGCTTAGAAGGGGGCGGCGGGGAGCTGTTTTTT. This encodes CASSLEGGGGELFF. The full variable domain, completed using reference TRBV11-2 and TRBJ2-2, is EAGVAQSPRYKIIEKRQSVAFWCNPISGHATLYWYQQILGQGPKLLIQFQNNGVVDDSQLPKDRFSAERLKGVDSTLKIQPAKLEDSAVYLCASSLEGGGGELFFGEGSRLTVL.